The rows below give T cell receptor beta chains drawn from one sample of a study of metastatic and nonmetastatic thyroid tumors. MiXCR re-clonotyped the PCR reads for TCRdb. Of tens of thousands of clones in the sample, 19% were seen once. The specimen sequenced was blood. These receptors all stem from a male donor with papillary thyroid cancer or a benign thyroid nodule (not recorded which). Some clones in this sample may be carry-over from other donors' samples. CDR3s include the opening cysteine and the closing phenylalanine or tryptophan. A D gene is named only where the DNA matches it firmly. Clone size is given for some rows only: seen once, a few or many times, or a class if the clone is expanded.

size	V	D	J	DNA	CDR3
medium-sized	TRBV6-1	.	TRBJ1-6	TGTGCCAGCAGTGGACGGGATAGGGCCCTCCACTTT	CASSGRDRALHF
.	TRBV28	TRBD1	TRBJ2-7	TGTGCCAGCAGTTTAGGGACAGTTAACCACGAGCAGTACTTC	CASSLGTVNHEQYF
many	TRBV28	TRBD2	TRBJ2-2	TGTGCCAGCAGTTTGATACGAGCGGGGCTCTCGAACACCGGGGAGCTGTTTTTT	CASSLIRAGLSNTGELFF
.	TRBV11-2	.	TRBJ2-3	TGTGCCAGCAGCTTACAGGCTGGGGCTAGCACAGATACGCAGTATTTT	CASSLQAGASTDTQYF
many	TRBV5-4	TRBD2	TRBJ2-2	TGTGCCAGCAGCTCGGGACTAGCGGGAGTGCAGACCGGGGAGCTGTTTTTT	CASSSGLAGVQTGELFF
many	TRBV11-1	.	TRBJ1-1	TGTGCCAGCAGTTATCCGGGGGTGAGGGGTCGGACTGAAGCTTTCTTT	CASSYPGVRGRTEAFF
many	TRBV5-1	.	TRBJ1-2	TGCGCCAGCAGTCCCACATGGGGTAACTATGGCTACACCTTC	CASSPTWGNYGYTF
many	TRBV7-9	TRBD1	TRBJ1-4	TGTGCCAGCAGCTTAGCAGGGGGACAGCTTAATGAAAAACTGTTTTTT	CASSLAGGQLNEKLFF
few	TRBV24-1	.	TRBJ1-2	TGTGCCACCAGCGGCCGCCGGGAGGGGTATGGCTACACCTTC	CATSGRREGYGYTF
many	TRBV4-2	.	TRBJ1-3	TGTGCCAGCAGCCAGGGCGGCGGAACGATCTCTGGAAACACCATATATTTT	CASSQGGGTISGNTIYF
.	TRBV20-1	.	TRBJ2-5	TGCAGTGCTACCCGCCGACGGGAGACCCAGTACTTC	CSATRRRETQYF
.	TRBV20-1	TRBD1	TRBJ1-6	TGCAGTGCTAGGACAGGGGGCTCCTATAATTCACCCCTCCACTTT	CSARTGGSYNSPLHF
many	TRBV29-1	TRBD2	TRBJ2-7	TGCAGCGGGACTAGCAACGACGAGCAGTACTTC	CSGTSNDEQYF
many	TRBV9	.	TRBJ1-2	TGTGCCAGCAGCGAGGACGGGAAAAAGACCTTC	CASSEDGKKTF
.	TRBV28	TRBD1	TRBJ1-2	TGTGCCAGCAGTTTAAGACAGGGTGGACGTTATGGCTACACCTTC	CASSLRQGGRYGYTF
medium-sized	TRBV6-1	TRBD2	TRBJ2-1	TGTGCCAGCAGTCGCAATAGCGGGAGTGTGGGTCATGAGCAGTTCTTC	CASSRNSGSVGHEQFF
.	TRBV6-2/TRBV6-3	.	TRBJ1-6	TGTGCCAGCACGGACAGTTACTATAATTCACCCCTCCACTTT	CASTDSYYNSPLHF
.	TRBV5-1	TRBD2	TRBJ2-2	TGCGCCAGCAGCCTTACTAGCGGAGAAACCGGGGAGCTGTTTTTT	CASSLTSGETGELFF
many	TRBV4-2	TRBD2	TRBJ2-1	TGTGCCAGCAGCCAACAGACCGGGACTACCTCCTACAATGAGCAGTTCTTC	CASSQQTGTTSYNEQFF
many	TRBV9	.	TRBJ2-3	TGTGCCAGCAGCGTAGGGGGCAGTCCAGATACGCAGTATTTT	CASSVGGSPDTQYF
few	TRBV10-2	TRBD1	TRBJ1-2	TGCACCAGCAGTGAGTCCAGGGGGCGCGAGTATGGCTACACCTTC	CTSSESRGREYGYTF
few	TRBV6-2/TRBV6-3	.	TRBJ1-2	TGTGCCAGCAGTTACCTAAGGGCGTCGGGGAGTGCGAGTAACGGCTACACCTTC	CASSYLRASGSASNGYTF
medium-sized	TRBV25-1	TRBD1	TRBJ1-1	TGTGCCAGCAGTCCAGCCGGGACAGGGGGAGGTGAAGCTTTCTTT	CASSPAGTGGGEAFF
medium-sized	TRBV27	.	TRBJ2-7	TGTGCCAGCAGTTTGGGGGGTACCTACGAGCAGTACTTC	CASSLGGTYEQYF
medium-sized	TRBV20-1	.	TRBJ2-7	TGCAGTGCTAAAAACAACGAGCAGTACTTC	CSAKNNEQYF
few	TRBV25-1	.	TRBJ1-2	TGTGCCAGCAGTGATACGTTTGGGGCCAAGTATGGCTACACCTTC	CASSDTFGAKYGYTF
many	TRBV27	.	TRBJ1-1	TGTGCCAGCAGTTTATCAGGTATCTTGGACACTGAAGCTTTCTTT	CASSLSGILDTEAFF
many	TRBV19	TRBD1	TRBJ1-4	TGTGCCAGTCAGAGGACAGGGAATGAAAAACTGTTTTTT	CASQRTGNEKLFF
.	TRBV20-1	.	TRBJ2-2	TGCAGTGCTAGACAATCGGGGTACCACGCGAACACCGGGGAGCTGTTTTTT	CSARQSGYHANTGELFF
.	TRBV10-3	TRBD1	TRBJ1-2	TGTGCCATCAGTGAGTCGCCCTTGGACAGGACCTATGGCTACACCTTC	CAISESPLDRTYGYTF
.	TRBV11-1	.	TRBJ2-7	TGTGCCAGCAGCTCCCCGACGATGGGGGAAACATACGAGCAGTACTTC	CASSSPTMGETYEQYF
few	TRBV6-2/TRBV6-3	.	TRBJ1-5	TGTGCCAGCAATGGGGCTTGGCAGCCCCAGCATTTT	CASNGAWQPQHF
medium-sized	TRBV6-6	TRBD2	TRBJ2-1	TGTGCCAGCAGTTACTCAGGAGGGGGACTAGCGGATTCCTACAATGAGCAGTTCTTC	CASSYSGGGLADSYNEQFF
.	TRBV11-2	.	TRBJ2-3	TGTGCCAGCAGCGATGGGAGCACAGATACGCAGTATTTT	CASSDGSTDTQYF
.	TRBV6-1	.	TRBJ1-2	TGTGCCAGCAGTGAAACGGCAGGGGACTATGGCTACACCTTC	CASSETAGDYGYTF
few	TRBV15	.	TRBJ2-1	TGTGCCTCGGGGCGTATTTACAATGAGCAGTTCTTC	CASGRIYNEQFF